This TCR beta chain stems from a study of identical twins. The donors were all healthy and Caucasian. Findings of the study overall: The same donors were not followed; conclusions instead depended on cross-sectional statistical analysis. There were fewer insertions in abundant cord blood beta clonotypes, but memory repertoires showed no such pattern.

Trimming removed 1 base from V and 3 bases from J; junction bases left unmatched: 7. CDR1 is MNHEY and CDR2 is SVGEGT in the germline V gene. This CDR3 region has 16 residues. Template switching (which added a universal primer site) was used, and cDNA carried unique molecular identifiers. TCRdb re-called the 5' RACE reads with MiXCR, one entry per CDR3 protein. The top ten hold approximately 8.8% of the sample, which has under 300,000 distinct CDR3 sequences, around an eighth seen once. For this clonotype: What it recognizes is unknown.

This rearrangement joins TRBV6-2 or TRBV6-3 to TRBJ2-7, with 9 bases identical to TRBD2. The sequence derives from a woman aged 18-29 years in good health. Source material: memory (CD45RO+) T cells sorted from blood. CDR3 DNA sequence: TGTGCCAGCAGTTACTATGGGACTAGCAAGGTCTACGAGCAGTACTTC. Translation gives CASSYYGTSKVYEQYF.